These 8 T cell receptor beta chains were sequenced from one sample in a study of cytomegalovirus exposure and HLA in healthy donors. The PCR contained 60 Vbeta and 13 Jbeta primers. Method: immunoSEQ multiplex PCR; TCRdb's copy keeps in-frame clones and lacks some. This sample has 95,000 to 100,000 clones, with 85% to 90% found just once. Sequenced material: PBMCs. These receptors were obtained from a man younger than 45 in good health and CMV-seronegative.

The rearrangement joins TRBV19 to TRBJ2-3; 12 bases fit TRBD2. J gave up 5 bases and V 3 bases, and 6 bases lay outside the gene matches. CDR3 length: 16 amino acids. In germline, CDR1 is LNHDA, CDR2 SQIVND (reference sequence). CDR3 in DNA: TGTGCCAGTAGTATCGGACTAGCGGGGAGGGGAGATACGCAGTATTTT. This codes for CASSIGLAGRGDTQYF.

The chain combines TRBV6-5 with TRBJ2-1; TRBD2 might be the D (6 bases). Germline loops: CDR1 MNHEY, CDR2 SVGAGI. The CDR3 is 16 residues long. V shed 0 bases and J shed 0 bases, with 9 bases lying between them. CDR3 nucleotide sequence: TGTGCCAGCAGTTACTCGGGACTTACCTCCTACAATGAGCAGTTCTTC. This encodes CASSYSGLTSYNEQFF.

This chain uses TRBV7-8 with TRBJ1-3, with TRBD1 as a possible D gene (5 bases). Looked up from germline, CDR1 is SGHVS and CDR2 is FQNEAQ. The V gene lost 3 bases and the J gene lost 2 bases, with 23 bases spanning the gap. The CDR3 is made up of 19 amino acids. The CDR3: CASSFRTDTRIDTGNTIYF. The CDR3 nucleotides are TGTGCCAGCAGCTTTAGGACGGACACCCGGATAGATACTGGAAACACCATATATTTT.

The gene calls are TRBV5-1 and TRBJ2-1, with 8 bases aligning to TRBD2. The CDR3 covers 14 residues. CDR1 and CDR2 (germline): SGHRS, YFSETQ. V lost 4 bases to trimming and J lost 2 bases; unmatched junction nucleotides: 2. The CDR3 here is CASSGGGTYNEQFF. CDR3 sequence (DNA): TGCGCCAGCAGCGGCGGGGGGACCTACAATGAGCAGTTCTTC.

V and J are TRBV29-1 and TRBJ2-5; the match to TRBD1 covers 7 bases. This CDR3 has 13 amino acids. J gave up 2 bases and V 2 bases, and 2 bases lay outside the gene matches. CDR1 and CDR2 from the germline V gene are SQVTM and ANQGSEA. The CDR3 DNA is TGCAGCGTTGAAAAGGGGGCTCAAGAGACCCAGTACTTC. Translation gives CSVEKGAQETQYF.

This chain joins TRBV7-9 and TRBJ2-5; TRBD2 might be the D (7 bases). Germline CDR1 and CDR2: SEHNR and FQNEAQ (reference sequence). There are 14 residues in the CDR3. The V end was cut by 5 bases, the J end by 5 bases, with 15 bases between. The CDR3 sequence: CASSIDGGGETQYF. CDR3 DNA sequence: TGTGCCAGCAGCATTGACGGCGGGGGCGAGACCCAGTACTTC.

This chain links TRBV25-1 with TRBJ2-7; D possibly corresponds to TRBD1 (5 bases). V was pared by 5 bases and J by 0 bases, with 14 bases between. The CDR3 totals 15 residues. The germline V gene has CDR1 MGHDK and CDR2 SYGVNS. CDR3 protein: CASSFGQGFSYEQYF. DNA of the CDR3: TGTGCCAGCAGTTTTGGGCAGGGCTTCTCCTACGAGCAGTACTTC.

The chain couples TRBV9 to TRBJ2-1, with TRBD2 identical over 12 bases. The CDR3 runs to 19 residues. The junction had 19 bases not matched to a gene; V was cut back by 3 bases and J by 9 bases. Germline assignment: CDR1 SGDLS and CDR2 YYNGEE. The CDR3 DNA follows: TGTGCCAGCAGCGCACCCAGTAGGGCAGCTAGCGGGAGGGCCGCTGAGCAGTTCTTC. Its protein product is CASSAPSRAASGRAAEQFF.